What follows are 4 T cell receptor beta chains derived from one specimen sequenced in a study of OX40 agonist ivuxolimab in advanced cancers. TCRdb's table, derived via immunoSEQ multiplex PCR, lists solely in-frame clones and lacks some. This table has roughly 42,000 clones, 86% appearing once. Specimen: CD4+ or CD8+ T cells sorted from blood, collected in a trial of the OX40 agonist ivuxolimab. These receptor sequences come from an adult with an advanced solid tumor such as melanoma, head and neck, liver or kidney cancer.

The chain has TRBV19 and TRBJ2-7; D is possibly TRBD1 (5 bases). There are 13 residues in the CDR3. Germline V lookup: CDR1 LNHDA, CDR2 SQIVND (reference sequence). V was shortened by 5 bases and J by 2 bases, with 10 bases between the two germline ends. As DNA, the CDR3 is TGTGCCAGTAGTCCCAGGGTACCCTACGAGCAGTACTTC. Residues: CASSPRVPYEQYF.

This CDR3 reads CASSQGAPGNTIYF. Here the CDR3 DNA reads TGCGCCAGCAGCCAAGGCGCTCCTGGAAACACCATATATTTT. V usage is TRBV4-3 and J usage is TRBJ1-3; D ambiguous. The CDR3 extends over 14 amino acids. V dropped 1 base and J dropped 2 bases, with 6 bases sitting between them. Germline loops: CDR1 LGHNA, CDR2 YSLEER.

CDR3 DNA sequence: TGCGCCAGCAGTGAGGGGACAGGGTCCCACGAGCAGTACTTC. Translating it yields CASSEGTGSHEQYF. J is TRBJ2-7 and V is TRBV10-2; 9 positions match TRBD1. From germline, CDR1 is WSHSY and CDR2 SAAADI. J gave up 5 bases and V 2 bases, and 4 bases lay outside the gene matches. CDR3 length equals 14 residues.

The chain recombines TRBV21-1 with TRBJ1-1. TRBV21-1 is shown as a pseudogene. CDR3 size: 14 residues. The CDR3 nucleotides read TGTGCCAGCAGCAACAAGGGAGGTCGCGCTGAAGCTTTCTTT. Its translation is CASSNKGGRAEAFF.